The 21 T cell receptor beta chains presented below share a single source sample, sequenced in a study of shared clonotypes between healthy human individuals. Profiling relied on immunoSEQ multiplex PCR, and the TCRdb table lists in-frame clones only, not all of them. The data contain nearly 2 million clones, roughly 95% of them seen just once; the ten biggest clones take up under 1.5%. CD8 cells classed as naive were CD45RO-negative and positively selected for CCR7, excluding terminally differentiated effector memory CD45RA+ cells. The source material was naive CD8+ T cells sorted from blood. Receptor source: a man between 18 and 35 years old in good health.

J is TRBJ2-7 and V is TRBV11-2, with D perhaps assigned TRBD1 or TRBD2 (5 bases each). The CDR3 runs 18 residues. Trimming cost V 5 bases and J 4 bases, with 27 bases left between them. The germline V gene has CDR1 SGHAT and CDR2 FQNNGV. The CDR3 region has the DNA TGTGCCAGCAGCCTACGGAGGCCGGGACCACAAGGATTTTACGAGCAGTACTTC. Encoded protein: CASSLRRPGPQGFYEQYF.

The chain links TRBV10-3 to TRBJ1-4, with unresolved D. The CDR3 loop spans 13 amino acids. V lost 8 bases, J lost 4 bases, and 11 bases lay in between. Per germline, CDR1 ENHRY and CDR2 SYGVKD. The CDR3, as DNA: TGTGCCATCGCGACGGAACATAATGAAAAACTGTTTTTT. Protein sequence: CAIATEHNEKLFF.

V gene TRBV4-3 combines with J gene TRBJ2-1; D possibly matches TRBD1 or TRBD2 (6 bases each). V lost 0 bases and J 8 bases, leaving 11 bases between the germline ends. Germline assignment: CDR1 LGHNA and CDR2 YSLEER. This CDR3 region has 14 residues. CDR3 sequence: CASSQDEGGYEQFF. The CDR3 nucleotides read TGCGCCAGCAGCCAAGATGAGGGGGGCTATGAGCAGTTCTTC.

The gene calls are TRBV6-5 and TRBJ2-6; possibly TRBD1 or TRBD2 for D (5 bases each). There are 14 residues in the CDR3. V was trimmed by 6 bases and J by 2 bases, leaving 8 bases between them. Germline CDR1 is MNHEY and CDR2 is SVGAGI. CDR3 DNA: TGTGCCAGCAGCGGGGCCCCTGGGGCCAACGTCCTGACTTTC. This codes for CASSGAPGANVLTF.

This clone was seen only once. This sample also contains other DNA sequences that code for the same CDR3. V and J are TRBV4-1 and TRBJ2-7; the match to TRBD1 covers 7 bases. The V gene's germline CDR1 is MGHRA and CDR2 YSYEKL. J gave up 2 bases and V 1 base, and 5 bases lay outside the gene matches. CDR3 length: 15 residues. The chain's CDR3 is CASSQVAGTAYEQYF. The CDR3 coding sequence is TGCGCCAGCAGCCAAGTTGCTGGGACAGCCTACGAGCAGTACTTC.

This chain joins TRBV5-1 and TRBJ2-1; 9 bases are a match to TRBD1. J was trimmed by 8 bases and V by 6 bases; bases with no gene match: 6. Germline V gene data show CDR1 as SGHRS and CDR2 as YFSETQ. The CDR3 consists of 13 residues. The CDR3 DNA is TGCGCCAGCACTGGACAGGGGTTTGATGAGCAGTTCTTC. Translated, it gives CASTGQGFDEQFF.

The chain recombines TRBV7-9 with TRBJ1-1, with D uncertain. The CDR3 runs 12 residues. V lost 3 bases to trimming and J lost 1 base, with 3 bases between them. Germline lookup yields CDR1 SEHNR and CDR2 FQNEAQ (reference sequence). The CDR3 DNA reads as TGTGCCAGCAGCTTCAGGAACACTGAAGCTTTCTTT. Its translation is CASSFRNTEAFF.

This chain joins TRBV10-3 and TRBJ1-2; 7 bases map to TRBD1. Trimming at V came to 10 bases and at J to 2 bases, leaving 13 bases not matched to a gene. The CDR3 loop spans 15 amino acids. Germline V gene sequence: CDR1 ENHRY, CDR2 SYGVKD. Here the CDR3 reads CATGQEATLNYGYTF. The CDR3 DNA reads TGTGCCACCGGACAGGAAGCTACCCTCAACTATGGCTACACCTTC.

This clone has only one observation. Here the CDR3 DNA reads TGTGCCAGCAGTTTAGCCGGGCCTCCCTCCTACGAGCAGTACTTC. Translated, it gives CASSLAGPPSYEQYF. The V call is TRBV27, the J call TRBJ2-7; D remains ambiguous. In germline, CDR1 is MNHEY, CDR2 SMNVEV (reference sequence). The CDR3 has 15 amino acids. The germline V and J ends were trimmed by 2 bases and 0 bases, with 11 bases remaining between them.

This sequence joins TRBV7-9 and TRBJ2-5, with 8 nucleotides matching TRBD1. The CDR3 totals 15 residues. Trimming at V came to 5 bases and at J to 4 bases, leaving 9 bases not matched to a gene. CDR1 is SEHNR and CDR2 is FQNEAQ in the germline V gene (reference sequence). Here the CDR3 DNA reads TGTGCCAGCAGCCCCCGACAGGGGTTGGTAGAGACCCAGTACTTC. This encodes CASSPRQGLVETQYF.

The V and J genes are TRBV6-5 and TRBJ2-5; D possibly matches TRBD1 or TRBD2 (6 bases each). This CDR3 comprises 16 residues. V was shortened by 0 bases and J by 5 bases, with 16 bases between the two germline ends. The germline V gene encodes CDR1 MNHEY and CDR2 SVGAGI. CDR3 sequence reads: CASSYSIVTGRETQYF. CDR3 coding DNA: TGTGCCAGCAGTTACTCGATAGTAACAGGGAGGGAGACCCAGTACTTC.

The J gene is TRBJ2-7, the V gene TRBV27, with 8 nucleotides matching TRBD1. Germline CDR1 is MNHEY and CDR2 is SMNVEV (reference sequence). The CDR3 runs to 16 residues. V dropped 5 bases and J dropped 0; count of bases not matched to a gene: 9. CDR3 sequence (DNA): TGTGCCAGCAGTACCCGGTGGACAGGGAGCTCCTACGAGCAGTACTTC. Protein: CASSTRWTGSSYEQYF.

CDR3 loop: CSVVWADRTDTQYF. The CDR3 DNA follows: TGCAGCGTTGTCTGGGCGGACAGGACAGATACGCAGTATTTT. The V and J genes are TRBV29-1 and TRBJ2-3; TRBD1 agrees at 7 bases. The CDR3 sequence is 14 residues long. V was clipped by 4 bases and J by 3 bases; unmatched bases: 7. The germline CDR1 and CDR2 sequences are SQVTM and ANQGSEA.

V is TRBV13 and J is TRBJ1-6, with D possibly matching TRBD1 (5 bases). V lost 3 bases, J lost 3 bases, and 6 bases lay in between. The CDR3 runs 14 residues. From germline, CDR1 is PRHDT and CDR2 FYEKMQ (reference sequence). The CDR3 is CASSFRGYNSPLHF. The CDR3 region has the DNA TGTGCCAGCAGCTTTAGGGGCTATAATTCACCCCTCCACTTT.

The chain uses TRBV4-3 and TRBJ2-5; no firm D call. V lost 5 bases to trimming and J lost 4 bases, with 11 bases between them. Germline V gene data show CDR1 as LGHNA and CDR2 as YSLEER. This CDR3 is built from 13 residues. Here the CDR3 DNA reads TGCGCCAGCAGCACTGAAATCGGAGAGACCCAGTACTTC. This gives the protein CASSTEIGETQYF.

The CDR3 region is CASSDGGYTF. CDR3 DNA sequence: TGTGCCAGCAGTGATGGGGGCTACACCTTC. This sequence joins TRBV25-1 and TRBJ1-2; no clear D gene. V gave up 3 bases and J gave up 8 bases, with 4 bases separating them. This CDR3 has 10 amino acids. CDR1 is MGHDK and CDR2 is SYGVNS in the germline V gene.

This chain connects TRBV29-1 to TRBJ2-3; D is possibly TRBD1 or TRBD2 (6 bases each). CDR3 length: 15 amino acids. Germline values: CDR1 SQVTM, CDR2 ANQGSEA. Trimming shortened V by 1 base and J by 1 base, and 12 bases separated the two germline ends. The CDR3 region is CSVEVGGSGTDTQYF. The CDR3 DNA reads as TGCAGCGTTGAAGTAGGGGGGAGTGGCACAGATACGCAGTATTTT.

V is TRBV28 and J is TRBJ2-3; TRBD2 matches at 8 bases. The junction had 11 bases not matched to a gene; V was cut back by 8 bases and J by 4 bases. Germline CDR1 MDHEN, CDR2 SYDVKM. The CDR3 has 15 residues. CDR3 protein: CASRPAGGAPDTQYF. CDR3 in DNA: TGTGCCAGCCGCCCGGCGGGGGGCGCTCCAGATACGCAGTATTTT.

Notes on this clone: Other DNA sequences in the same sample also yield this CDR3. Here the CDR3 DNA reads TGTGCCAGCAGCGTAGGGGCGGGGGGAACCTACGAGCAGTACTTC. Its translation is CASSVGAGGTYEQYF. The V and J genes are TRBV9 and TRBJ2-7; 8 nucleotides agree with TRBD2. CDR3 length: 15 residues. Germline-derived CDR1 and CDR2 are SGDLS and YYNGEE. V lost 0 bases to trimming and J lost 2 bases; unmatched junction nucleotides: 4.

This clone appeared a single time. This chain links TRBV19 with TRBJ1-2; TRBD1 agrees at 8 bases. Trimming at V came to 5 bases and at J to 4 bases, leaving 6 bases not matched to a gene. The germline V gene has CDR1 LNHDA and CDR2 SQIVND (reference sequence). This CDR3 is built from 14 residues. This CDR3 reads CASSLTGDTYGYTF. In DNA form, the CDR3 reads TGTGCCAGTAGTCTGACAGGGGATACCTATGGCTACACCTTC.

As for this clone: This may arise from a read error, as a much more abundant clone is one base away. This sequence joins TRBV7-8 and TRBJ2-7; D is uncertain. Trimming took off 0 bases at V and 2 bases at J, with 2 bases between the two ends. CDR1 and CDR2 (germline): SGHVS, FQNEAQ. CDR3 length: 12 amino acids. In DNA, the CDR3 is TGTGCCAGCAGCTTAGCCGCCTACGAGCAGTACTTC. Translation: CASSLAAYEQYF.